This T cell receptor (beta chain) was found in a study of blood T cells in healthy people across ages. Findings of the study overall: The long-lived group displayed more naive CD4+ cells, plus higher diversity, than the aged donors did.

Points on this clonotype: Its antigen is still unknown.

Alongside a J-beta primer mix, a sample-barcoded 5' primer served in a second PCR lasting roughly 6 to 11 cycles. Each CDR3 protein gets one entry after TCRdb re-called the 5' RACE reads with MiXCR. Of hundreds of thousands of distinct CDR3 sequences in the sample, 45% to 50% were seen once. This clonotype originated in a woman aged 60-70 years in good health. The specimen was blood.

CDR3 in amino acids: CATTSPRPLYEQYF. The CDR3 DNA follows: TGTGCCACTACAAGCCCTCGTCCCCTCTACGAGCAGTACTTC. This chain links TRBV28 with TRBJ2-7; D remains ambiguous. The CDR3 is 14 residues long. Germline V gene data show CDR1 as MDHEN and CDR2 as SYDVKM. The germline V and J ends were trimmed by 10 bases and 3 bases, with 19 bases remaining between them.